This T cell receptor beta chain emerged from a study of radiotherapy plus CTLA-4 blockade in lung cancer. Study-level findings and limits: According to reports, early shifts in blood T cell clones, alongside interferon-beta, forecast response most accurately.

Germline V gene lookup returns CDR1 SQVTM and CDR2 ANQGSEA. The V end was cut by 6 bases, the J end by 2 bases, with 17 bases between. The CDR3 has 14 amino acids. Focal radiation was given together with CTLA-4 blockade (ipilimumab) to patients with chemo-refractory metastatic non-small-cell lung cancer. The data were produced by immunoSEQ multiplex PCR, yet TCRdb's version contains in-frame clones alone and is incomplete. The sample holds roughly 30,000 clones, about 76% seen once. As to this clone: Its antigen is not known.

This receptor was taken from a human donor with non-small cell lung cancer that progressed on radiotherapy plus ipilimumab. Sequencing was performed on peripheral blood, taken from a patient treated with radiotherapy plus ipilimumab. V usage is TRBV29-1 and J usage is TRBJ2-7, with TRBD1 as a possible D gene (6 bases). CDR3: CSVVTGMGPYEQYF. The DNA for the CDR3 is TGCAGCGTCGTTACAGGGATGGGGCCCTACGAGCAGTACTTC.